Listed here are 28 T cell receptor beta chains from one sample, sequenced in a study of Tregs in tolerant kidney transplant recipients. Data came from immunoSEQ multiplex PCR; TCRdb stores just in-frame clones and leaves some out. The profile covers roughly 120,000 clones, with roughly 92% appearing a single time and approximately 0.6% taken by the ten largest. Sequencing was carried out using CD4+ T cells from blood. These receptors originate from a human donor in good health.

The chain joins TRBV2 to TRBJ1-3; D is possibly TRBD1 (6 bases). Trimming took 7 bases from V and 2 from J, leaving 15 bases between them. From germline, CDR1 is SNHLY and CDR2 FYNNEI. CDR3 length: 15 residues. The CDR3, as DNA: TGTGCCAGCACCAAACAGGGACCGGCTGGAAACACCATATATTTT. Translated: CASTKQGPAGNTIYF. Drawing the rest from reference TRBV2 and TRBJ1-3, the complete variable domain is EPEVTQTPSHQVTQMGQEVILRCVPISNHLYFYWYRQILGQKVEFLVSFYNNEISEKSEIFDDQFSVERPDGSNFTLKIRSTKLEDSAMYFCASTKQGPAGNTIYFGEGSWLTVV.

CDR3: CASSRAGGLQPQHF. The CDR3 DNA follows: TGTGCCAGCAGCCGAGCAGGGGGTCTTCAGCCCCAGCATTTT. This chain joins TRBV6-5 and TRBJ1-5; 7 nucleotides match TRBD1. J was trimmed by 6 bases and V by 6 bases; bases with no gene match: 8. The CDR3 consists of 14 residues. The germline CDR1 and CDR2 sequences are MNHEY and SVGAGI.

V gene TRBV5-5 combines with J gene TRBJ1-1; a weak D match, TRBD1 (6 bases). The CDR3 loop spans 15 amino acids. Germline loops: CDR1 SGHKS, CDR2 YYEKEE (reference sequence). Trimming pared 0 bases from V and 3 bases from J, leaving 12 bases between. CDR3 in amino acids: CASSLVWAGDTEAFF. The CDR3 coding sequence is TGTGCCAGCAGCTTGGTGTGGGCAGGGGACACTGAAGCTTTCTTT.

This chain uses TRBV7-9 with TRBJ2-5; the match to TRBD1 covers 9 bases. The J call is in doubt because the DNA end fits TRBJ2-7 better. CDR1 is SEHNR and CDR2 is FQNEAQ in the germline V gene (reference sequence). The CDR3 runs to 15 residues. The CDR3 DNA reads as TGTGCCAGCAGCGTATACAGGGGGCGAGATAACGAGCAGTACTTC. Amino acids: CASSVYRGRDNEQYF.

This chain uses TRBV6-5 with TRBJ1-5, with TRBD1 as a possible D gene (6 bases). CDR3 length equals 15 residues. Looked up from germline, CDR1 is MNHEY and CDR2 is SVGAGI. Between the trimmed V and J ends, which lost 4 bases and 6 bases, there was a span of 16 bases. The CDR3 loop reads CASSSDGGAGQPQHF. The CDR3 coding sequence is TGTGCCAGCAGTTCAGACGGGGGCGCGGGTCAGCCCCAGCATTTT.

The chain is built from TRBV6-6 and TRBJ2-3, with TRBD1 matching over 11 bases. The V gene's germline CDR1 is MNHNY and CDR2 SVGAGI (reference sequence). The CDR3 runs to 16 residues. With V trimmed by 6 bases and J by 5 bases, 10 bases remained unmatched. CDR3 protein: CASRNPGQGVIDTQYF. As DNA, the CDR3 is TGTGCCAGCAGAAACCCGGGACAGGGGGTGATAGATACGCAGTATTTT.

DNA of the CDR3: TGTGCCAGCAGTAACACAGGGGGCGGATGGGAAAAACTGTTTTTT. Residues: CASSNTGGGWEKLFF. J is TRBJ1-4 and V is TRBV27; 9 nucleotides align to TRBD1. The junction had 9 bases not matched to a gene; V was cut back by 5 bases and J by 8 bases. CDR1 and CDR2 from the germline V gene are MNHEY and SMNVEV (reference sequence). This CDR3 region has 15 residues.

The chain recombines TRBV14 with TRBJ2-3, with TRBD2 matching over 15 bases. J lost 3 bases, V lost 4 bases, and 5 bases had no gene match. Germline V gene data show CDR1 as SGHDN and CDR2 as FVKESK. The CDR3 length is 17 residues. CDR3 nucleotides: TGTGCCAGCAGCCCGGGGACTAGCGGGAGGTGGACAGATACGCAGTATTTT. Its protein product is CASSPGTSGRWTDTQYF.

The chain employs TRBV6-1 and TRBJ2-1, with 11 bases matching TRBD2. Unmatched junction bases numbered 7, after V lost 6 bases and J lost 6 bases. Germline lookup yields CDR1 MNHNS and CDR2 SASEGT. The CDR3 is 15 amino acids. The CDR3 sequence is CASRLASGRFNEQFF. The CDR3 nucleotides read TGTGCCAGCAGGTTAGCTAGCGGGAGGTTCAATGAGCAGTTCTTC.

The CDR3 loop reads CASSHRGGETQYF. The CDR3, as DNA: TGTGCCAGCAGTCACCGAGGGGGAGAGACCCAGTACTTC. The gene calls are TRBV7-6 and TRBJ2-5; D is possibly TRBD1 (6 bases). Germline CDR1 SGHVS, CDR2 FNYEAQ. V dropped 6 bases and J dropped 4 bases, with 12 bases sitting between them. The CDR3 length is 13 residues. Combining the CDR3 with reference TRBV7-6 and TRBJ2-5 gives the whole variable domain GAGVSQSPRYKVTKRGQDVALRCDPISGHVSLYWYRQALGQGPEFLTYFNYEAQQDKSGLPNDRFSAERPEGSISTLTIQRTEQRDSAMYRCASSHRGGETQYFGPGTRLLVL.

Here the CDR3 reads CSVERGLAGAGELFF. DNA of the CDR3: TGCAGCGTTGAAAGGGGGCTAGCGGGAGCCGGGGAGCTGTTTTTT. The chain links TRBV29-1 to TRBJ2-2, with 10 positions matching TRBD2. The length of the CDR3 is 15 residues. V shed 2 bases and J 6 bases; nucleotides not matched to a gene: 6. CDR1 and CDR2 from the germline V gene are SQVTM and ANQGSEA.

This chain connects TRBV29-1 to TRBJ2-3; TRBD2 aligns across 8 bases. Unmatched junction bases numbered 3, after V lost 4 bases and J lost 0 bases. From germline, CDR1 is SQVTM and CDR2 ANQGSEA. CDR3 length: 14 amino acids. CDR3 nucleotides: TGCAGCGTTGTTGCGGGGGGAAGCACAGATACGCAGTATTTT. As protein: CSVVAGGSTDTQYF.

J is TRBJ2-7 and V is TRBV10-1, with TRBD2 matching 7 bases. Per germline, CDR1 WNHNN and CDR2 SYGVQD (reference sequence). V lost 4 bases to trimming and J lost 5 bases; unmatched junction nucleotides: 8. The CDR3 sequence is 14 residues long. The CDR3 reads CASSGSGMGHEQYF. The CDR3, as DNA: TGCGCCAGCAGTGGGAGCGGGATGGGTCACGAGCAGTACTTC.

The CDR3 reads CASSLVRASYNSPLHF. The DNA of the CDR3 is TGTGCCAGCAGCTTAGTTCGCGCGTCCTATAATTCACCCCTCCACTTT. J is TRBJ1-6 and V is TRBV7-2; D remains ambiguous. The V gene's germline CDR1 is SGHTA and CDR2 FQGNSA. Trimming cost V 1 base and J 1 base, with 8 bases left between them. The CDR3 runs 16 residues.

The chain links TRBV27 to TRBJ2-3; D uncertain. CDR1 and CDR2 from the germline V gene are MNHEY and SMNVEV (reference sequence). The CDR3 length is 13 residues. V was clipped by 1 base and J by 0 bases, with 2 bases between them. CDR3: CASSLWSTDTQYF. CDR3 coding DNA: TGTGCCAGCAGTTTATGGAGCACAGATACGCAGTATTTT.

V usage is TRBV10-2 and J usage is TRBJ1-6, with 8 nucleotides matching TRBD1. Germline loops: CDR1 WSHSY, CDR2 SAAADI. Trimming removed 4 bases from V and 12 bases from J; junction bases left unmatched: 5. The CDR3 runs to 13 residues. Here the CDR3 DNA reads TGCGCCAGCAGTGGGCAGGGGGCAAAACCCCTCCACTTT. It encodes CASSGQGAKPLHF.

This chain joins TRBV19 and TRBJ1-5; D gene ambiguous. Trimming pared 6 bases from V and 0 bases from J, leaving 6 bases between. There are 13 residues in the CDR3. The germline V gene encodes CDR1 LNHDA and CDR2 SQIVND (reference sequence). CDR3 nucleotide sequence: TGTGCCAGTAGGCAATATAGCAATCAGCCCCAGCATTTT. Its protein product is CASRQYSNQPQHF.

J is TRBJ2-7 and V is TRBV18; 8 bases line up with TRBD1. Germline loops: CDR1 KGHSH, CDR2 LQKENI. This CDR3 has 14 amino acids. The ends lost 3 bases at V and 2 bases at J; junction bases unmatched: 3. CDR3 protein: CASSPRQGTYEQYF. As DNA, the CDR3 is TGTGCCAGCTCACCGCGACAGGGGACCTACGAGCAGTACTTC. Full variable domain (missing parts from reference TRBV18 and TRBJ2-7): NAGVMQNPRHLVRRRGQEARLRCSPMKGHSHVYWYRQLPEEGLKFMVYLQKENIIDESGMPKERFSAEFPKEGPSILRIQQVVRGDSAAYFCASSPRQGTYEQYFGPGTRLTVT.

The chain recombines TRBV27 with TRBJ1-3; no clear D. The CDR3 runs 14 residues. CDR1 is MNHEY, CDR2 SMNVEV, per germline (reference sequence). V lost 6 bases and J 0 bases, leaving 9 bases between the germline ends. CDR3 protein: CASSDRLSGNTIYF. The CDR3 nucleotides are TGTGCCAGCAGCGATCGTCTCTCTGGAAACACCATATATTTT.

This clone was found once. The chain links TRBV5-4 to TRBJ2-5; D is perhaps TRBD2 (5 bases). The CDR3 has 12 amino acids. Germline loops: CDR1 SGHNT, CDR2 YYREEE (reference sequence). Trimming took 6 bases from V and 5 from J, leaving 11 bases between them. The CDR3 reads CASNPTRETQYF. The CDR3 nucleotides read TGTGCCAGCAACCCTACTAGGGAGACCCAGTACTTC.

The CDR3 DNA reads TGTGCCAGCAGGGTTTGGACAGGGGCCACCCGACGGGGCGGCTACACCTTC. It translates to CASRVWTGATRRGGYTF. This chain joins TRBV21-1 and TRBJ1-2; the table's D call TRBD1 went unverified against the DNA. TRBV21-1 is labeled a pseudogene. There are 17 residues in the CDR3.

The chain carries TRBV7-8 and TRBJ2-3, with 9 bases lining up with TRBD2. The CDR3 length is 17 residues. Germline V CDR1 and CDR2: SGHVS, FQNEAQ. Trimming cost V 5 bases and J 1 base; bases outside gene matches: 10. The CDR3 region has the DNA TGTGCCAGCAGCGGGCTAGCGGGAAGATTAGGCACAGATACGCAGTATTTT. It codes for CASSGLAGRLGTDTQYF.

This rearrangement joins TRBV18 to TRBJ1-5; D perhaps matches TRBD1 (5 bases). The CDR3 covers 16 residues. Germline V CDR1 and CDR2: KGHSH, LQKENI. Between the trimmed V and J ends, which lost 1 base and 2 bases, there was a span of 12 bases. As DNA, the CDR3 is TGTGCCAGCTCACCACGGGGCAGGGAAGGCAATCAGCCCCAGCATTTT. Translated, it gives CASSPRGREGNQPQHF.

This chain joins TRBV4-2 and TRBJ1-3; 7 bases are shared with TRBD1. CDR1 is LGHNA and CDR2 is YNFKEQ in the germline V gene. The J segment lost 6 bases and the V segment lost 2 bases, leaving 10 bases of the junction unmatched. The CDR3 runs to 16 residues. In nucleotides, the CDR3 is TGTGCCAGCAGCCAACCGTGGACAGGTCGGGAAAACACCATATATTTT. Translating gives CASSQPWTGRENTIYF.

The genes are TRBV4-1 and TRBJ2-2; TRBD1 matches at 10 bases. Germline V lookup: CDR1 MGHRA, CDR2 YSYEKL. V trimming: 0 bases; J trimming: 4 bases; junction bases outside the gene matches: 5. The CDR3 sequence is 17 residues long. The CDR3 sequence is CASSQEHWDRGTGELFF. DNA for the CDR3: TGCGCCAGCAGCCAAGAGCACTGGGACAGGGGCACCGGGGAGCTGTTTTTT.

J is TRBJ2-1 and V is TRBV5-4; either TRBD1 or TRBD2 may supply D (5 bases each). Germline CDR1 is SGHNT and CDR2 is YYREEE (reference sequence). This CDR3 spans 13 amino acids. Trimming shortened V by 9 bases and J by 12 bases, and 22 bases separated the two germline ends. The CDR3 loop reads CATPGRYPGGQFF. In nucleotides, the CDR3 is TGTGCCACGCCGGGACGGTACCCCGGTGGGCAGTTCTTC.

This chain joins TRBV6-6 and TRBJ2-5; weak D call: TRBD2 (7 bases). The CDR3 is 15 amino acids. CDR1 and CDR2 from the germline V gene are MNHNY and SVGAGI (reference sequence). Trimming shortened V by 5 bases and J by 1 base, and 14 bases separated the two germline ends. The DNA of the CDR3 is TGTGCCAGCAGTGTTACGGGGGGCGCCCAAGAGACCCAGTACTTC. It is translated as CASSVTGGAQETQYF.

The V and J genes are TRBV15 and TRBJ2-5, with 10 bases matching TRBD2. J lost 2 bases, V lost 4 bases, and 4 bases had no gene match. Germline V CDR1 and CDR2: LNHNV, YYDKDF (reference sequence). The CDR3 has 15 residues. This chain's CDR3 is CATSKKAGGQETQYF. The CDR3 nucleotides are TGTGCCACCAGCAAAAAAGCGGGGGGGCAAGAGACCCAGTACTTC.